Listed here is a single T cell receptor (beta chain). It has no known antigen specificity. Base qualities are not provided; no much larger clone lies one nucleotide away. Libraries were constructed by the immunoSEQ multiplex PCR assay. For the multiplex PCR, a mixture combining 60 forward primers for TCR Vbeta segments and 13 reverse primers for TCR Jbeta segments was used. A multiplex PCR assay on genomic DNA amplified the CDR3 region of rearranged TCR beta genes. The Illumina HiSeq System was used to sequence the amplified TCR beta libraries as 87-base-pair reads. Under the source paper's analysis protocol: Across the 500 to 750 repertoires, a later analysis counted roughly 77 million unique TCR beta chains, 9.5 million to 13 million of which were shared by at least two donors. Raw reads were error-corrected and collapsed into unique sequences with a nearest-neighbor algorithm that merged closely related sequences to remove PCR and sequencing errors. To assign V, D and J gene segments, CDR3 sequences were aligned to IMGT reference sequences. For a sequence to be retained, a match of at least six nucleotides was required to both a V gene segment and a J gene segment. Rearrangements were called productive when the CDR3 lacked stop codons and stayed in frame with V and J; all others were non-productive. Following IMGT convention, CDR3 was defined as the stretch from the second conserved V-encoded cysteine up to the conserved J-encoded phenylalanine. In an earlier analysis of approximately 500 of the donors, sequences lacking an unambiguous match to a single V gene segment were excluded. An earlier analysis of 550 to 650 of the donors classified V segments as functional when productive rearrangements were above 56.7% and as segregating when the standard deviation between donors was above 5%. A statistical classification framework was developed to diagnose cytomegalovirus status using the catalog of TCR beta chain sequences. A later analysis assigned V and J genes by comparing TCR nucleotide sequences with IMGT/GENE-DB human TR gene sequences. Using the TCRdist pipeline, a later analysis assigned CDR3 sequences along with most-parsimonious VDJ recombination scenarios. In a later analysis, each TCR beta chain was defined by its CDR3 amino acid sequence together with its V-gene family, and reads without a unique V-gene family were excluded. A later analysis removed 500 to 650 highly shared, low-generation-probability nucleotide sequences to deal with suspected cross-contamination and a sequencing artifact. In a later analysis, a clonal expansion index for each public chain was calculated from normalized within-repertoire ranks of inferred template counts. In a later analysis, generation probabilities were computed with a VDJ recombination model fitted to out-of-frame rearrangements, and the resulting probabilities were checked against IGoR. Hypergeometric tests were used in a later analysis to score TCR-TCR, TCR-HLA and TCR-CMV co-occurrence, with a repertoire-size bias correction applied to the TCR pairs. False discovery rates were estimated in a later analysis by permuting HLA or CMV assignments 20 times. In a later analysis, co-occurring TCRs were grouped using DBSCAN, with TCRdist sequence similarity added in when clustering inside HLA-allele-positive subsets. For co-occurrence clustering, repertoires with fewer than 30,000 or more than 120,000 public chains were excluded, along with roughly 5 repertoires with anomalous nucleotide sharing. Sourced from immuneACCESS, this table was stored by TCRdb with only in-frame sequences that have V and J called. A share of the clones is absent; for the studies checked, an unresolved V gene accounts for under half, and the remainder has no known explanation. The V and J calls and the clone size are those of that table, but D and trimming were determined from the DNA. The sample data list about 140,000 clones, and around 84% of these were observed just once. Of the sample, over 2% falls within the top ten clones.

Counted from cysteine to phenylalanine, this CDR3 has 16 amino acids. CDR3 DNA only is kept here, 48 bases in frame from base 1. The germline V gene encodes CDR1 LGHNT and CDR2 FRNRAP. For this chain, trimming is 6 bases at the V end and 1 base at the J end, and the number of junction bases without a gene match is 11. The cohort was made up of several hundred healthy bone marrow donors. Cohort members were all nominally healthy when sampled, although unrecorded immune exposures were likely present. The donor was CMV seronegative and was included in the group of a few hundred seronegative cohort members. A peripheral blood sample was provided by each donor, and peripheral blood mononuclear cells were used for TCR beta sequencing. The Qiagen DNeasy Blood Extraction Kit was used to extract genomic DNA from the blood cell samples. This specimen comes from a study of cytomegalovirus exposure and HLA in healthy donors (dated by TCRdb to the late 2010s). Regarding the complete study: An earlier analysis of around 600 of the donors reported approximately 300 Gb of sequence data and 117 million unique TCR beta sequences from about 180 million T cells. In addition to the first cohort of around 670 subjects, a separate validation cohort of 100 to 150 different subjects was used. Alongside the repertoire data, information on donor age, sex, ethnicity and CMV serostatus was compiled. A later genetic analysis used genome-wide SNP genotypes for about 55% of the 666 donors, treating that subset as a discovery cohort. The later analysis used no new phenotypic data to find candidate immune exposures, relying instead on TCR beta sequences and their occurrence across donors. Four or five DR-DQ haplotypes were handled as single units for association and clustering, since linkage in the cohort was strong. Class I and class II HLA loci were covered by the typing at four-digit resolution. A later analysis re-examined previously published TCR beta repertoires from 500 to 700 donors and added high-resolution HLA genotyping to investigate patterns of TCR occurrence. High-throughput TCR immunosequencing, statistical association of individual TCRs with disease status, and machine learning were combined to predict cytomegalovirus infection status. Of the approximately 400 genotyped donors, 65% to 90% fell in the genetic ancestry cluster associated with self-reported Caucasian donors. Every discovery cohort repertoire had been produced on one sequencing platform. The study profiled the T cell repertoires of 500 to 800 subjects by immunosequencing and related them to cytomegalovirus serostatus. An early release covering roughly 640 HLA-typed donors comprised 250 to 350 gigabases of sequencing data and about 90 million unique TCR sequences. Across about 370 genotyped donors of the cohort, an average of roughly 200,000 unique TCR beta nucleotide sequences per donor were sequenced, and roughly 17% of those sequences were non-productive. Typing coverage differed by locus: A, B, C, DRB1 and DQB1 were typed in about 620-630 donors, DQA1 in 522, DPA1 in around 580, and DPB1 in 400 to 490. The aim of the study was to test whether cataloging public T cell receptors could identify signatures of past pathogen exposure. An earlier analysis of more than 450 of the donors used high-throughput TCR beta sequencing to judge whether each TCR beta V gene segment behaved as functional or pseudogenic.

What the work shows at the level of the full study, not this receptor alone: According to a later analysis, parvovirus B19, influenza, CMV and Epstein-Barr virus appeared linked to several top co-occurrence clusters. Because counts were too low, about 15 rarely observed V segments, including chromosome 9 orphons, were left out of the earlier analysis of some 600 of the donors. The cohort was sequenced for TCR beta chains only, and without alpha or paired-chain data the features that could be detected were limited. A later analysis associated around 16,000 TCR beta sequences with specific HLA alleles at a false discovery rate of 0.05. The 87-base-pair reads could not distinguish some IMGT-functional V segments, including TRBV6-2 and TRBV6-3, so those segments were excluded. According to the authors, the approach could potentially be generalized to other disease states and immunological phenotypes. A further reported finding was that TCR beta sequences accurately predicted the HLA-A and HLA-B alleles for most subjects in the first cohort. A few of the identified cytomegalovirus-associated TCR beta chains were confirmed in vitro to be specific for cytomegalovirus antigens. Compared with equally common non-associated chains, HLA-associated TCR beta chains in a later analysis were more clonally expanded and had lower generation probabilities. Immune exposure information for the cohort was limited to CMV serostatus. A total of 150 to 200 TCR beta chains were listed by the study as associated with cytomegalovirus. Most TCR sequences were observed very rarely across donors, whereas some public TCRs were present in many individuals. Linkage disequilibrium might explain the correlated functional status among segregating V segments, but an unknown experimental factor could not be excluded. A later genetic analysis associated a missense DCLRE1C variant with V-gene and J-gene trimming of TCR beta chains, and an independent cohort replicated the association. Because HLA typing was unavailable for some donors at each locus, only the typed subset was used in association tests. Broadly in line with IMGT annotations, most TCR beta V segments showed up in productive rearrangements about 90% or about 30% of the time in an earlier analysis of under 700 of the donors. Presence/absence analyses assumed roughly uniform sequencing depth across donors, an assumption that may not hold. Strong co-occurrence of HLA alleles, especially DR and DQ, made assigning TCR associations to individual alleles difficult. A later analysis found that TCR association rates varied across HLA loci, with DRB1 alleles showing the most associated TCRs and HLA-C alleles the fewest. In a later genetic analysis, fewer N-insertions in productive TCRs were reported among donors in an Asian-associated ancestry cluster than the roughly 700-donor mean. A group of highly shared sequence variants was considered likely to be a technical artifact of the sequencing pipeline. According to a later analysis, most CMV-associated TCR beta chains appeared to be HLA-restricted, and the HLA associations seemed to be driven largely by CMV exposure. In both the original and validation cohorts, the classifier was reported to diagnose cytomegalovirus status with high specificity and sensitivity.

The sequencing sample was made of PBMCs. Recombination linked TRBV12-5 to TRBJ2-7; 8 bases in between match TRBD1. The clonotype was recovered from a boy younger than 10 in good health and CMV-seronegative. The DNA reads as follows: TGTGCTAGTGGCCCCCCCTGGGACAGGTTTTCCTACGAGCAGTACTTC. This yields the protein CASGPPWDRFSYEQYF.